These 17 T cell receptor beta chains originate from one sample sequenced in a study of cytomegalovirus exposure and HLA in healthy donors. The PCR had 60 Vbeta and 13 Jbeta primers. Assay used: immunoSEQ multiplex PCR; TCRdb lists only in-frame clones, some missing. The top ten hold 8% to 9% of the sample, which has around 120,000 clones, 75% to 85% seen once. Sequencing was carried out using PBMCs. The receptors derive from a female donor in good health and CMV-seropositive.

The chain links TRBV30 to TRBJ1-1; TRBD1 is a possible D gene (6 bases). This CDR3 is 12 amino acids long. The germline V gene has CDR1 GTSNPN and CDR2 SVGIG (reference sequence). Trimming pared 1 base from V and 6 bases from J, leaving 9 bases between. The CDR3 loop reads CAWSETGSEAFF. CDR3 in DNA: TGTGCCTGGAGTGAAACAGGGTCTGAAGCTTTCTTT. Using reference TRBV30 and TRBJ1-1 for the parts outside the CDR3, the full variable domain is SQTIHQWPATLVQPVGSPLSLECTVEGTSNPNLYWYRQAAGRGLQLLFYSVGIGQISSEVPQNLSASRPQDRQFILSSKKLLLSDSGFYLCAWSETGSEAFFGQGTRLTVV.

This chain joins TRBV30 and TRBJ1-6, with TRBD1 as a possible D gene (6 bases). Trimming took off 3 bases at V and 0 bases at J, with 6 bases between the two ends. The V gene's germline CDR1 is GTSNPN and CDR2 SVGIG (reference sequence). This CDR3 is 14 amino acids long. The CDR3 sequence is CAWRQGSYNSPLHF. The CDR3 DNA is TGTGCCTGGAGACAGGGCTCCTATAATTCACCCCTCCACTTT.

The chain is built from TRBV6-5 and TRBJ2-6; D perhaps matches TRBD2 (5 bases). The ends were cut back, 8 bases at V and 0 bases at J, with 11 bases in the middle. CDR3 length: 15 amino acids. Germline V gene sequence: CDR1 MNHEY, CDR2 SVGAGI. CDR3 protein: CASSTDYSGANVLTF. The CDR3 DNA reads TGTGCCAGCTCCACAGACTACTCTGGGGCCAACGTCCTGACTTTC.

The chain carries TRBV5-4 and TRBJ1-1; D ambiguous. Trimming cost V 7 bases and J 0 bases, with 10 bases left between them. Germline-derived CDR1 and CDR2 are SGHNT and YYREEE (reference sequence). This CDR3 is built from 13 residues. In DNA, the CDR3 is TGTGCCAGCTCAGGACTCCTGAACACTGAAGCTTTCTTT. It encodes CASSGLLNTEAFF.

This chain joins TRBV7-9 and TRBJ1-6; weak D call: TRBD1 (6 bases). Germline lookup yields CDR1 SEHNR and CDR2 FQNEAQ (reference sequence). V was shortened by 4 bases and J by 10 bases, with 14 bases between the two germline ends. CDR3 size: 14 residues. CDR3 amino acids: CASSWTVGGSPLHF. CDR3 nucleotides: TGTGCCAGCAGCTGGACAGTTGGTGGATCACCCCTCCACTTT.

The chain recombines TRBV28 with TRBJ1-6, with D uncertain. The CDR3 has 14 amino acids. Germline V gene data show CDR1 as MDHEN and CDR2 as SYDVKM. Trimming shortened V by 8 bases and J by 0 bases, and 8 bases separated the two germline ends. The CDR3 loop is CASGGGSYNSPLHF. Here the CDR3 DNA reads TGTGCCAGCGGCGGAGGCTCCTATAATTCACCCCTCCACTTT.

This chain uses TRBV19 with TRBJ1-1; 7 nucleotides agree with TRBD1. Per the germline V gene, CDR1 is LNHDA and CDR2 is SQIVND (reference sequence). The CDR3 is made up of 14 amino acids. Germline trimming cut 7 bases from V and 3 bases from J; bases unmatched to any gene: 8. CDR3 amino acids: CASTQDRLHTEAFF. As DNA, the CDR3 is TGTGCCAGTACACAGGACAGGCTGCACACTGAAGCTTTCTTT.

The chain uses TRBV5-1 and TRBJ1-1; no reliable D call. V dropped 0 bases and J dropped 1 base, with 7 bases sitting between them. The CDR3 is 14 residues long. Looked up from germline, CDR1 is SGHRS and CDR2 is YFSETQ. The CDR3 coding sequence is TGCGCCAGCAGCTTGGCCTACGAGAACACTGAAGCTTTCTTT. As protein: CASSLAYENTEAFF.

J is TRBJ1-3 and V is TRBV6-5; D is unresolved. V was pared by 5 bases and J by 1 base, with 9 bases between. CDR3 length: 14 amino acids. Per the germline V gene, CDR1 is MNHEY and CDR2 is SVGAGI. The CDR3 loop is CASSRRGSGNTIYF. CDR3 in DNA: TGTGCCAGCAGTAGAAGAGGGTCTGGAAACACCATATATTTT.

The chain recombines TRBV5-6 with TRBJ2-5; possible D gene TRBD2, 5 bases. Trimming took off 3 bases at V and 5 bases at J, with 11 bases between the two ends. This CDR3 is 13 amino acids long. CDR1 and CDR2 from the germline V gene are SGHDT and YYEEEE. The CDR3 region is CASSSTTLETQYF. The CDR3 DNA is TGTGCCAGCAGCTCGACTACGTTGGAGACCCAGTACTTC.

The V gene is TRBV7-2, the J gene TRBJ2-3; D unclear. Germline lookup yields CDR1 SGHTA and CDR2 FQGNSA. This CDR3 spans 13 amino acids. V lost 5 bases to trimming and J lost 4 bases, with 10 bases between them. CDR3 bases: TGTGCCAGCAGCCTAGGGCCCCCAGATACGCAGTATTTT. Residues: CASSLGPPDTQYF. The variable domain in full, completed from reference TRBV7-2 and TRBJ2-3, reads GAGVSQSPSNKVTEKGKDVELRCDPISGHTALYWYRQSLGQGLEFLIYFQGNSAPDKSGLPSDRFSAERTGGSVSTLTIQRTQQEDSAVYLCASSLGPPDTQYFGPGTRLTVL.

The V call is TRBV2, the J call TRBJ2-5; D unclear. The CDR3 covers 13 residues. Germline CDR1 SNHLY, CDR2 FYNNEI. Trimming left V 3 bases short and J 5 bases short, with 10 bases between. The CDR3: CASSEASWETQYF. The CDR3 nucleotides are TGTGCCAGCAGTGAGGCCTCCTGGGAGACCCAGTACTTC.

J is TRBJ1-6 and V is TRBV7-8; TRBD1 matches 8 bases. The germline V gene encodes CDR1 SGHVS and CDR2 FQNEAQ. The CDR3 contains 14 residues. V lost 1 base and J lost 13; bases outside the gene matches: 6. The CDR3: CASSLDRGIRPLHF. Written as DNA, the CDR3 is TGTGCCAGCAGCTTAGACAGGGGGATTCGCCCCCTCCACTTT.

The chain joins TRBV5-1 to TRBJ2-2; TRBD1 agrees at 7 bases. V shed 0 bases, J shed 4 bases, and the junction held 3 bases outside the gene matches. Per the germline V gene, CDR1 is SGHRS and CDR2 is YFSETQ. The CDR3 is 15 amino acids. The CDR3 DNA follows: TGCGCCAGCAGCTTGGCGGCAGGGGGCACCGGGGAGCTGTTTTTT. Protein sequence: CASSLAAGGTGELFF.

The chain uses TRBV2 and TRBJ1-4, with D possibly TRBD1 on 5 matching bases. Trimming left V 4 bases short and J 0 bases short, with 9 bases between. The CDR3 has 15 residues. CDR1 SNHLY and CDR2 FYNNEI come from the germline V gene. The CDR3 DNA reads TGTGCCAGCAGTGCCATAGGGGCAACTAATGAAAAACTGTTTTTT. Protein sequence: CASSAIGATNEKLFF.

In the case of this clone: This CDR3 is also generated by other DNA sequences in the sample. V is TRBV5-1 and J is TRBJ1-1, with D possibly being TRBD1 (5 bases). The CDR3 spans 14 residues. The germline V gene encodes CDR1 SGHRS and CDR2 YFSETQ. Trimming pared 2 bases from V and 1 base from J, leaving 9 bases between. In DNA, the CDR3 is TGCGCCAGCAGCTTACAAACAGGGAACACTGAAGCTTTCTTT. Translated, it gives CASSLQTGNTEAFF.

The V call is TRBV11-3, the J call TRBJ1-1, with D hard to call. The CDR3 has 14 residues. From germline, CDR1 is SGHNT and CDR2 YENEEA. The ends were cut back, 2 bases at V and 0 bases at J, with 7 bases in the middle. CDR3 in amino acids: CASSLSQMNTEAFF. The CDR3 DNA reads TGTGCCAGCAGCTTATCACAGATGAACACTGAAGCTTTCTTT.